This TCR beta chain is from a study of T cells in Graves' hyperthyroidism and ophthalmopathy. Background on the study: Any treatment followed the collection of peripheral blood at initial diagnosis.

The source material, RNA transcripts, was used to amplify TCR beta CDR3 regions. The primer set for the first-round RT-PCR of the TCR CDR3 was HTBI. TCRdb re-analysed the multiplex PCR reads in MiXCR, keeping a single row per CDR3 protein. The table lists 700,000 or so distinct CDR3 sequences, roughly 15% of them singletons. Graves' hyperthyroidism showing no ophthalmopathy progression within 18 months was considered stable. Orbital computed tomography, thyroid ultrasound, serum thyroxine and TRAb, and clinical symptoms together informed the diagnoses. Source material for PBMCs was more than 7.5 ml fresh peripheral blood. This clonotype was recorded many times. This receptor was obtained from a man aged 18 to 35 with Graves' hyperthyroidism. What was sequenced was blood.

The CDR3 DNA sequence: TGTGCCAGCAGTCCCTCCCACCGAGGTCGGAACACTGAAGCTTTCTTT. This sequence encodes CASSPSHRGRNTEAFF. J is TRBJ1-1 and V is TRBV28; no reliable D call. The CDR3 sequence is 16 residues long. Looked up from germline, CDR1 is MDHEN and CDR2 is SYDVKM. V lost 5 bases, J lost 1 base, and 17 bases lay in between.